These T cell receptor beta chains were read from a single sample in a study of blood T cell repertoires in COVID-19. The table came from immunoSEQ multiplex PCR; TCRdb's copy has only in-frame clones and leaves some out. The data contain roughly 6,800 clones, roughly nine tenths of them singletons. Input material: peripheral blood. These receptors were obtained from a human donor in a cohort sampled during active COVID-19. CDR3s include the opening cysteine and the closing phenylalanine or tryptophan. D genes are given only for firm matches.

v_gene: TRBV2
d_gene: .
CDR3aa: CASSEAGIPYEQYF

v_gene: TRBV28
d_gene: .
CDR3aa: CASSTTANEQYF

v_gene: TRBV2
d_gene: TRBD2
CDR3aa: CASTRGVLAEINTGELFF

v_gene: TRBV6-5
d_gene: .
CDR3aa: CASSNSGAETQYF

v_gene: TRBV14
d_gene: TRBD1
CDR3aa: CASSQTGPTDTQYF

v_gene: TRBV6-1
d_gene: .
CDR3aa: CASSEDFENTEAFF

v_gene: TRBV7-9
d_gene: TRBD1
CDR3aa: CASSSTGVGNQPQHF

v_gene: TRBV19
d_gene: .
CDR3aa: CASSMGRVSGYTF

v_gene: TRBV2
d_gene: TRBD2
CDR3aa: CASSEPAAGGYEQYF

v_gene: TRBV7-2
d_gene: .
CDR3aa: CASSLPGQHSYEQYF

v_gene: TRBV3-1/TRBV3-2
d_gene: .
CDR3aa: CASSRELYGYTF

v_gene: TRBV2
d_gene: TRBD2
CDR3aa: CASSNSGGRYNEQFF

v_gene: TRBV5-1
d_gene: TRBD2
CDR3aa: CASSLEAGAENEQFF

v_gene: TRBV5-1
d_gene: .
CDR3aa: CASSAPQRGGMGGYEQYF

v_gene: TRBV15
d_gene: TRBD1
CDR3aa: CATSPTPGGSPLHF

v_gene: TRBV2
d_gene: TRBD1
CDR3aa: CAGQGAGSPLHF

v_gene: TRBV7-6
d_gene: TRBD1
CDR3aa: CASSPQGGTEAFF

v_gene: TRBV30
d_gene: TRBD2
CDR3aa: CAWTPLLAGGNLKSTDTQYF

v_gene: TRBV15
d_gene: TRBD2
CDR3aa: CATSRSPTSGRGTDTQYF

v_gene: TRBV5-4
d_gene: .
CDR3aa: CASSFADTEAFF

v_gene: TRBV6-5
d_gene: .
CDR3aa: CASSYLPQGYEQYF

v_gene: TRBV10-3
d_gene: .
CDR3aa: CAIGTGRIYF

v_gene: TRBV11-2
d_gene: .
CDR3aa: CASSPTGGLAATGTQYF

v_gene: TRBV7-9
d_gene: .
CDR3aa: CASSSIRRVGETQYF

v_gene: TRBV5-1
d_gene: TRBD2
CDR3aa: CASSPLAGEADTQYF

v_gene: TRBV7-2
d_gene: .
CDR3aa: CASSLAGIGTNYGYTF

v_gene: TRBV5-8
d_gene: TRBD2
CDR3aa: CASSFGFQASGRAGEQFF

v_gene: TRBV28
d_gene: .
CDR3aa: CASSRQEAMNTEAFF

v_gene: TRBV3-1/TRBV3-2
d_gene: TRBD1
CDR3aa: CASSLGTGQVVGNTIYF

v_gene: TRBV6-2/TRBV6-3
d_gene: .
CDR3aa: CASSYQRAQETQYF

v_gene: TRBV6-2/TRBV6-3
d_gene: TRBD1
CDR3aa: CASSQNDRGSYNEQFF

v_gene: TRBV20-1
d_gene: .
CDR3aa: CSARQYNEQFF

v_gene: TRBV7-9
d_gene: .
CDR3aa: CASSLVQTEQYF

v_gene: TRBV9
d_gene: .
CDR3aa: CASSPAAEVHEQFF

v_gene: TRBV2
d_gene: .
CDR3aa: CASSEWRSRGNQPQHF

v_gene: TRBV29-1
d_gene: .
CDR3aa: CSVAGSTEAFF

v_gene: TRBV19
d_gene: TRBD1
CDR3aa: CASSARDRGNNEQFF

v_gene: TRBV10-3
d_gene: TRBD1
CDR3aa: CAISDPDRGTTNSYEQYF

v_gene: TRBV19
d_gene: TRBD1
CDR3aa: CASSARQGENTEAFF

v_gene: TRBV13
d_gene: .
CDR3aa: CASRMGGLDTEAFF

v_gene: TRBV4-1
d_gene: TRBD1
CDR3aa: CASSLQNTRADRGKQFF